This entry lists 4 T cell receptor beta chains sequenced from one sample in a study of blood T cell repertoires in COVID-19. The protocol was immunoSEQ multiplex PCR, while the TCRdb copy is restricted to in-frame clones and leaves out a portion. This table holds 40,000 to 65,000 clones, 60% to 85% found once. The sample taken for sequencing was peripheral blood. All receptors derive from a human donor with active or convalescent COVID-19. The donor label of this sample is uncertain.

This clone was counted between two and nine times. This sequence joins TRBV28 and TRBJ1-2; 8 nucleotides line up with TRBD1. The junction had 10 bases not matched to a gene; V was cut back by 7 bases and J by 6 bases. CDR1 is MDHEN, CDR2 SYDVKM, per germline. This CDR3 is 14 amino acids long. CDR3 sequence: CASIDQGARNGYTF. The CDR3 DNA is TGTGCCAGCATCGACCAGGGGGCTAGGAATGGCTACACCTTC.

This clone was counted once. The chain is built from TRBV29-1 and TRBJ1-1; unclear D gene. The CDR3 covers 13 residues. CDR1 and CDR2 from the germline V gene are SQVTM and ANQGSEA. V lost 3 bases and J 4 bases, leaving 12 bases between the germline ends. This CDR3 reads CSVETGVGTEAFF. The CDR3 nucleotides read TGCAGCGTTGAGACCGGAGTTGGCACTGAAGCTTTCTTT.

V and J are TRBV12-3 or TRBV12-4 and TRBJ1-4; TRBD1 matches 9 bases. V lost 6 bases and J lost 11; bases outside the gene matches: 7. The CDR3 is made up of 13 amino acids. The CDR3 loop is CASRGTGRWKLFF. The DNA for the CDR3 is TGTGCCAGCAGGGGGACAGGGAGATGGAAACTGTTTTTT.

The chain has TRBV6-2 or TRBV6-3 and TRBJ1-1; D call uncertain. Trimming removed 0 bases at V and 1 base at J, with 9 bases between. Germline V gives CDR1 MNHEY, CDR2 SVGEGT. There are 15 residues in the CDR3. The chain's CDR3 is CASSYSLRGNTEAFF. CDR3 sequence (DNA): TGTGCCAGCAGTTACTCCCTACGGGGGAACACTGAAGCTTTCTTT.